Below are 20 T cell receptor beta chains sequenced from a single sample in a study of HIV-infected children after antiretroviral therapy interruption. The TCR library was built from RNA with a 3' RACE protocol and unique molecular identifiers. MiXCR, applied by TCRdb to the 3' RACE reads, yields one record per CDR3 protein. The sample yields approximately 15,000 distinct CDR3 sequences, about 3.4% seen once. Treatment: PENTA 11 planned treatment interruption arm or continuous ART arm. Sequenced material: CD45RO+ CD8+ T cells from PBMCs, pooled from several time points, taken from a donor given antiretroviral therapy, either interrupted or continuous. As for subset: memory CD8+ CD45RO+ CD45RA- T cells. The origin of the receptors is a pool of human donors with HIV.

This clonotype was seen repeatedly, ten times or more. The gene calls are TRBV7-2 and TRBJ2-7, with 8 bases lining up with TRBD1. Germline values: CDR1 SGHTA, CDR2 FQGNSA. CDR3 length: 15 residues. V lost 4 bases to trimming and J lost 0 bases; unmatched junction nucleotides: 5. The CDR3 DNA sequence: TGTGCCAGCAGCTACGGGACAGGCAGCTCCTACGAGCAGTACTTC. Amino acid sequence: CASSYGTGSSYEQYF.

In its sample, this clonotype was seen many times. The V call is TRBV21-1, the J call TRBJ2-1. TRBV21-1 constitutes a pseudogene. The CDR3 loop spans 11 amino acids. In nucleotides, the CDR3 is TGTGCCAGCGGATTTAAGGATGAGCAGTTCTTC. As protein: CASGFKDEQFF.

This clonotype occurred a few times. V is TRBV6-2 or TRBV6-3 and J is TRBJ2-2, with TRBD1 matching 12 bases. Trimming at V came to 6 bases and at J to 6 bases, leaving 8 bases not matched to a gene. This CDR3 has 16 amino acids. Per the germline V gene, CDR1 is MNHEY and CDR2 is SVGEGT. Here the CDR3 reads CASRIRDRGLSGELFF. In nucleotides, the CDR3 is TGTGCCAGCAGAATCCGGGACAGGGGGCTTTCCGGGGAGCTGTTTTTT.

This clonotype was seen many times. This rearrangement joins TRBV2 to TRBJ2-3, with D possibly TRBD2 on 5 matching bases. Looked up from germline, CDR1 is SNHLY and CDR2 is FYNNEI. CDR3 length: 15 amino acids. Trimming stripped 1 base from V and 0 bases from J, with 8 bases between. The CDR3 spells CASSEGTASTDTQYF. The CDR3 nucleotides read TGTGCCAGCAGTGAAGGGACTGCTAGCACAGATACGCAGTATTTT.

To note about this clonotype: A read error may be the cause here, since a much bigger clone is one base away. The genes are TRBV28 and TRBJ2-7; D is unclear. In germline, CDR1 is MDHEN, CDR2 SYDVKM. CDR3 length: 15 amino acids. V lost 2 bases and J lost 5, with 16 bases in between. Here the CDR3 DNA reads TGTGCCAGCAGTTTAGACCCCGGCGGAACCCACGAGCAGTACTTC. Protein: CASSLDPGGTHEQYF.

This clonotype appeared a few times. The chain links TRBV15 to TRBJ2-7; D gene ambiguous. This CDR3 region has 16 residues. Per the germline V gene, CDR1 is LNHNV and CDR2 is YYDKDF (reference sequence). The germline V and J ends were trimmed by 4 bases and 5 bases, with 21 bases remaining between them. CDR3 sequence (DNA): TGTGCCACCAGCACGGAACCAAGTCTCAGGCTCGACGAGCAGTACTTC. Residues: CATSTEPSLRLDEQYF.

This clonotype was seen many times. The rearrangement joins TRBV15 to TRBJ2-3; D is perhaps TRBD1 or TRBD2 (6 bases each). Trimming left V 5 bases short and J 2 bases short, with 14 bases between. There are 15 residues in the CDR3. Germline CDR1 and CDR2: LNHNV and YYDKDF (reference sequence). The CDR3 loop is CATSGGGMTTDTQYF. CDR3 DNA sequence: TGTGCCACCAGCGGGGGCGGGATGACCACAGATACGCAGTATTTT.

This clonotype was detected many times. CDR3 in amino acids: CASSDVLAGDTDTQYF. CDR3 bases: TGTGCCAGCAGTGACGTACTAGCGGGGGACACAGATACGCAGTATTTT. The chain links TRBV6-4 to TRBJ2-3, with TRBD2 identical over 11 bases. Germline V gene sequence: CDR1 MRHNA, CDR2 SNTAGT. The CDR3 extends over 16 amino acids. With 2 bases clipped from V and 2 bases from J, the junction kept 3 bases outside the gene matches.

This clonotype was detected many times. The CDR3 loop reads CASSLGTNTYEQYF. The CDR3 coding sequence is TGCGCCAGCAGCTTGGGTACAAATACCTACGAGCAGTACTTC. The rearrangement links TRBV5-1 to TRBJ2-7; no clear D. V lost 0 bases to trimming and J lost 2 bases, with 9 bases between them. In germline, CDR1 is SGHRS, CDR2 YFSETQ. This CDR3 comprises 14 residues.

This clonotype was observed many times. This chain connects TRBV5-1 to TRBJ2-3; a possible D gene is TRBD2 (7 bases). Germline CDR1 is SGHRS and CDR2 is YFSETQ. The CDR3 has 16 residues. V lost 0 bases, J lost 0 bases, and 11 bases lay in between. CDR3 region: CASSLEEGGSTDTQYF. The CDR3 DNA reads TGCGCCAGCAGCTTGGAGGAGGGGGGGAGCACAGATACGCAGTATTTT.

Many counts were recorded for this clonotype. The rearrangement joins TRBV9 to TRBJ2-5; tentatively, D is TRBD2 (6 bases). CDR1 SGDLS and CDR2 YYNGEE come from the germline V gene. V lost 1 base and J 5 bases, leaving 18 bases between the germline ends. This CDR3 is 16 amino acids long. The CDR3 protein is CASSVKGGGIGETQYF. Written as DNA, the CDR3 is TGTGCCAGCAGCGTAAAAGGTGGGGGGATCGGGGAGACCCAGTACTTC.

This clonotype occurred many times. The chain uses TRBV20-1 and TRBJ2-1; 12 bases line up with TRBD2. The CDR3 sequence is 14 residues long. V gave up 6 bases and J gave up 8 bases; unmatched junction bases: 8. Germline CDR1 is DFQATT and CDR2 is SNEGSKA (reference sequence). CDR3 amino acids: CSAALAGGSDEQFF. DNA of the CDR3: TGCAGTGCCGCTCTAGCGGGGGGGTCAGATGAGCAGTTCTTC.

In its sample, this clonotype was seen many times. The CDR3 sequence: CSASPLDNTYNSPLHF. CDR3 nucleotides: TGCAGTGCTAGTCCCCTGGATAATACCTATAATTCACCCCTCCACTTT. This chain uses TRBV20-1 with TRBJ1-6; D is ambiguous. Trimming took 3 bases from V and 2 from J, leaving 14 bases between them. Germline V gene data show CDR1 as DFQATT and CDR2 as SNEGSKA (reference sequence). CDR3 size: 16 residues.

This clonotype is labeled as hyperexpanded. The chain recombines TRBV7-3 with TRBJ2-1, with D perhaps matching TRBD1 (6 bases). The CDR3 totals 13 residues. Germline CDR1 and CDR2: SGHTA and FQGTGA. The V end lost 5 bases, the J end lost 6 bases, and 11 bases lay between the germline ends. For the CDR3, the DNA is TGTGCCAGCAGCCCGGACAGTGGCAATGAGCAGTTCTTC. Translating gives CASSPDSGNEQFF.

Many counts were recorded for this clonotype. The chain is built from TRBV6-2 or TRBV6-3 and TRBJ2-6; perhaps TRBD2 as D (7 bases). Germline CDR1 reads MNHEY; CDR2 reads SVGEGT. V was shortened by 8 bases and J by 2 bases, with 10 bases between the two germline ends. The CDR3 is 14 residues long. CDR3 loop: CASGGAAGANVLTF. In nucleotides, the CDR3 is TGTGCCAGCGGGGGGGCCGCTGGGGCCAACGTCCTGACTTTC.

This clonotype has a count of ten or more. This sequence joins TRBV7-2 and TRBJ2-5; D gene uncertain. Per the germline V gene, CDR1 is SGHTA and CDR2 is FQGNSA. CDR3 size: 15 residues. V dropped 5 bases and J dropped 0 bases, with 13 bases sitting between them. The CDR3 DNA reads as TGTGCCAGCAGCCCAGCCGTATTTCACCAAGAGACCCAGTACTTC. This encodes CASSPAVFHQETQYF.

This clonotype was recorded at least ten times. This chain joins TRBV24-1 and TRBJ1-1, with a possible D match to TRBD1 (5 bases). The germline CDR1 and CDR2 sequences are KGHDR and SFDVKD. This CDR3 region has 12 residues. Trimming shortened V by 9 bases and J by 4 bases, and 11 bases separated the two germline ends. In DNA form, the CDR3 reads TGTGCCACCCATCTTCAGGGCACTGAAGCTTTCTTT. Amino acid sequence: CATHLQGTEAFF.

Many counts were recorded for this clonotype. The chain has TRBV6-5 and TRBJ2-1, with 10 bases lining up with TRBD2. The V gene end was trimmed by 6 bases and the J gene end by 6 bases; junction bases not matched to a gene: 5. Germline CDR1 and CDR2: MNHEY and SVGAGI. This CDR3 has 14 residues. CDR3 coding DNA: TGTGCCAGCAGCCCTCGGACTAGCGGCAATGAGCAGTTCTTC. It translates to CASSPRTSGNEQFF.

Sample share makes this clonotype medium-sized. The genes are TRBV28 and TRBJ1-1; D gene ambiguous. Germline CDR1 MDHEN, CDR2 SYDVKM. Trimming stripped 6 bases from V and 8 bases from J, with 19 bases between. CDR3 length: 14 amino acids. CDR3 residues: CASSQAGVRKEAFF. The DNA for the CDR3 is TGTGCCAGCAGCCAGGCCGGGGTACGAAAGGAAGCTTTCTTT. The variable domain in full, with the rest retrieved from reference TRBV28 and TRBJ1-1, is DVKVTQSSRYLVKRTGEKVFLECVQDMDHENMFWYRQDPGLGLRLIYFSYDVKMKEKGDIPEGYSVSREKKERFSLILESASTNQTSMYLCASSQAGVRKEAFFGQGTRLTVV.

This clonotype has a count of ten or more. The genes are TRBV11-2 and TRBJ2-3; 10 bases line up with TRBD2. Germline lookup yields CDR1 SGHAT and CDR2 FQNNGV. CDR3 length: 17 residues. With 5 bases clipped from V and 4 bases from J, the junction kept 12 bases outside the gene matches. The CDR3 sequence is CASSLGLAGGWADTQYF. The CDR3 nucleotides are TGTGCCAGCAGCCTGGGGTTAGCGGGGGGCTGGGCAGATACGCAGTATTTT.